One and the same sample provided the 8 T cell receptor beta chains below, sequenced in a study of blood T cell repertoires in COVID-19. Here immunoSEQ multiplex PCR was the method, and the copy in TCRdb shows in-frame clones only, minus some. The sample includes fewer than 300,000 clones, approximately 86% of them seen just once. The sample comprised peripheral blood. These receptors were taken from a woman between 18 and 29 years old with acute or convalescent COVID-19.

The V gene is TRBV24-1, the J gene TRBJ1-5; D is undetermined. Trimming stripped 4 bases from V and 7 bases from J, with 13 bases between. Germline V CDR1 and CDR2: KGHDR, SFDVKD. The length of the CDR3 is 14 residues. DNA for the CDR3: TGTGCCACCAGTGAAGGGAGGGAATGGCAGCCCCAGCATTTT. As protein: CATSEGREWQPQHF.

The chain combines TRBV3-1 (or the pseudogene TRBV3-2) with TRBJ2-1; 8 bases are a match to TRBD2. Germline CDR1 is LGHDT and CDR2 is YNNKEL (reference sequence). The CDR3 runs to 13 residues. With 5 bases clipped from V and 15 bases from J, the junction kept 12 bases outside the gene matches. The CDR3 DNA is TGTGCCAGCAGCGATAGGGGACTAGGATTACTGTTCTTC. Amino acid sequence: CASSDRGLGLLFF.

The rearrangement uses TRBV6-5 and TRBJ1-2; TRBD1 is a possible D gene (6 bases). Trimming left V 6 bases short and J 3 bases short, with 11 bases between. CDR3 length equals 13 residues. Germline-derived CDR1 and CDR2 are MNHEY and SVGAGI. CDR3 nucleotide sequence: TGTGCCAGCAGGCCCGGGACACACTATGGCTACACCTTC. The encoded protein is CASRPGTHYGYTF.

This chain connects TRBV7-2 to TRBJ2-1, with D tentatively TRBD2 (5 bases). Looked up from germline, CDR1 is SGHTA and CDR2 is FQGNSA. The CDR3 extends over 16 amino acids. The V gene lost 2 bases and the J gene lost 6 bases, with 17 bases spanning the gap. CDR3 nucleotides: TGTGCCAGCAGCTTACGGGGAGAGTCTTTGGGCAATGAGCAGTTCTTC. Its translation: CASSLRGESLGNEQFF.

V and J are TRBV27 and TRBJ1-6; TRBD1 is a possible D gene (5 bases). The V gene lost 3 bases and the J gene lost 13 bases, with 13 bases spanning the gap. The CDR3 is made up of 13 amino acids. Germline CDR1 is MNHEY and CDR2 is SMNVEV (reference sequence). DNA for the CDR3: TGTGCCAGCAGTTTTTTCGGGACTTGGCCCCTCCACTTT. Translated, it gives CASSFFGTWPLHF.

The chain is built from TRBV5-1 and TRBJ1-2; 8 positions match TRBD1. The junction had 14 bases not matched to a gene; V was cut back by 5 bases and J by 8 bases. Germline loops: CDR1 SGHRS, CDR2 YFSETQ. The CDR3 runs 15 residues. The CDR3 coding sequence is TGCGCCAGCAGTCCGGACAGGGAAAGGTTGGGCGGCTACACCTTC. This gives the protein CASSPDRERLGGYTF. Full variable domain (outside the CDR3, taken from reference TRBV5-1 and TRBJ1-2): KAGVTQTPRYLIKTRGQQVTLSCSPISGHRSVSWYQQTPGQGLQFLFEYFSETQRNKGNFPGRFSGRQFSNSRSEMNVSTLELGDSALYLCASSPDRERLGGYTFGSGTRLTVV.

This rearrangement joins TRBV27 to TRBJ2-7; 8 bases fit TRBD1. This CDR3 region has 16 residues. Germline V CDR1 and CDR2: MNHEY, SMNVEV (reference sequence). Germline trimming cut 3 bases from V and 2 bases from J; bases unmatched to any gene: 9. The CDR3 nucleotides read TGTGCCAGCAGTTTCACCCCCGGGACAGGAGCCTACGAGCAGTACTTC. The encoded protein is CASSFTPGTGAYEQYF.

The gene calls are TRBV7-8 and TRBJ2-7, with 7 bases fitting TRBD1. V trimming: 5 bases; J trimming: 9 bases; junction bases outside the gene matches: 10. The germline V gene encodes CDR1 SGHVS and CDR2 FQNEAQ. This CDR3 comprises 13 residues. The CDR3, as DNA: TGTGCCAGCAGCGTGGGAATGCAGGGGGTGCAGTACTTC. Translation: CASSVGMQGVQYF.